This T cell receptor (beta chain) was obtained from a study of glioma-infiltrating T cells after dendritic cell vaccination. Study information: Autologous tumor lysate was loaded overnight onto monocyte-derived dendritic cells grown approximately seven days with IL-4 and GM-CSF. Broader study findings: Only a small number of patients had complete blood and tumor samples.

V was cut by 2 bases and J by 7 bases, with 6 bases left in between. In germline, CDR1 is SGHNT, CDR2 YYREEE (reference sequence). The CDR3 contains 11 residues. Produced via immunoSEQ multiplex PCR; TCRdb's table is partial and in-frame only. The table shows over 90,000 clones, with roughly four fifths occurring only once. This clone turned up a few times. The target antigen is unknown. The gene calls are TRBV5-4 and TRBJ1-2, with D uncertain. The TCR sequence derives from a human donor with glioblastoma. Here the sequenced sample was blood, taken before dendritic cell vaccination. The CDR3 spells CASSLYSGYTF. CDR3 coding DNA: TGTGCCAGCAGCTTATACTCTGGCTACACCTTC.